The entry below gives a single T cell receptor (beta chain) sequence along with its context. The data were produced by immunoSEQ multiplex PCR, yet TCRdb's version contains in-frame clones alone and is incomplete. The sample has hundreds of thousands of clones; approximately 91% are singletons. These data are taken from a study of blood T cell repertoires in COVID-19. V lost 1 base, J lost 5 bases, and 5 bases stayed unmatched. The CDR3 totals 17 residues. Germline CDR1 reads LGHNA; CDR2 reads YSLEER. Two negative PCRs, clearance, or symptom resolution were required of recovered Cohort 3 donors. Sample: PBMCs or T cells enriched from blood (not recorded which). The chain links TRBV4-3 to TRBJ2-5; 15 bases agree with TRBD2. The receptor was isolated from a man aged 55 to 70 who had recovered from COVID-19. The CDR3: CASSQGGGLAGGETQYF. In DNA form, the CDR3 reads TGCGCCAGCAGCCAAGGGGGGGGACTAGCGGGAGGTGAGACCCAGTACTTC.